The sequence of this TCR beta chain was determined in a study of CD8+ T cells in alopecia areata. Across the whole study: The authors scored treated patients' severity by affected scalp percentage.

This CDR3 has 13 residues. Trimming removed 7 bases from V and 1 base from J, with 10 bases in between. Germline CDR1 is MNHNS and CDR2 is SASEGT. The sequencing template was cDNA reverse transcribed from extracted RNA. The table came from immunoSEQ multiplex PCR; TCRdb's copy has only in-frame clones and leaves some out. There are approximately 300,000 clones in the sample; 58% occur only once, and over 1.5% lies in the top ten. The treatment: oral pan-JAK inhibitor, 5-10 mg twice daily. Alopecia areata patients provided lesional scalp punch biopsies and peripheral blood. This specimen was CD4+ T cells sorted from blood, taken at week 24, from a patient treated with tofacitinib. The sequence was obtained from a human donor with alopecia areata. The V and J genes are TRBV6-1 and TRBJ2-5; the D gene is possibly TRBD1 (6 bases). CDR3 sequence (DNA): TGTGCCAGCACACGACAGGTCCAAGAGACCCAGTACTTC. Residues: CASTRQVQETQYF.